Listed below are T cell receptor beta chains from one sample, sequenced in a study of blood T cell repertoires in COVID-19. Profiled with immunoSEQ multiplex PCR; TCRdb holds only in-frame clones, not every one. The sample holds over 50,000 clones; about 81% are singletons and the top ten take around a sixth. Material: peripheral blood. The receptors originated from a man older than 75 with acute or convalescent COVID-19. Each CDR3 is given with its conserved first and last residue. Each record gives: CDR3 length, clone size, J gene, V gene, D gene, CDR3 DNA, CDR3 protein. A D gene is named only where the DNA matches it firmly. A row's size may be missing; if present it is once, few, many or a size class.

>16|.|TRBJ2-7|TRBV28|TRBD1
TGTGCCAGCAGTTTAGTCCCCGCAGGGGGATCCTACGAGCAGTACTTC
CASSLVPAGGSYEQYF
>16|.|TRBJ2-5|TRBV28|.
TGTGCCAGCAGTTTAAGGAGGAGTCCCCACGGGGAGACCCAGTACTTC
CASSLRRSPHGETQYF
>15|once|TRBJ1-2|TRBV5-4|.
TGTGCCAGCAGCTTGGTATCGCGGGATGACTATGGCTACACCTTC
CASSLVSRDDYGYTF
>11|few|TRBJ2-7|TRBV19|TRBD1
TGTGCCAGTCAGGGGGCCTACGAGCAGTACTTC
CASQGAYEQYF
>14|.|TRBJ2-3|TRBV5-1|TRBD2
TGCGCCAGCAGCTTTAGCGGGGGGTCCGATACGCAGTATTTT
CASSFSGGSDTQYF
>13|.|TRBJ1-2|TRBV7-2|TRBD1
TGTGCCAGCAGCTCCACAGGGGGAAAGGGCTACACCTTC
CASSSTGGKGYTF
>16|.|TRBJ1-1|TRBV5-6|.
TGTGCCAGCAGCTGGGGCAGGGTTCTGTCGAACACTGAAGCTTTCTTT
CASSWGRVLSNTEAFF
>18|.|TRBJ2-2|TRBV27|.
TGTGCCAGCAGACTTTCTAACACCCAGGGATGGGACACCGGGGAGCTGTTTTTT
CASRLSNTQGWDTGELFF
>16|few|TRBJ1-3|TRBV14|.
TGTGCCAGCAGCCCGGGACTCCCCGATGCTGGAAACACCATATATTTT
CASSPGLPDAGNTIYF
>14|.|TRBJ2-7|TRBV5-5|.
TGTGCCAGCAGCTTGGTTCCGGGCGGGGACGAGCAGTACTTC
CASSLVPGGDEQYF
>15|.|TRBJ1-4|TRBV5-8|.
TGTGCCAGCAGCTTATATATAACGGGGGTAGAAAAACTGTTTTTT
CASSLYITGVEKLFF
>17|.|TRBJ2-1|TRBV24-1|TRBD2
TGTGCCACCAGCGGGCCGGGACTAGCGGGAGACCCCAATGAGCAGTTCTTC
CATSGPGLAGDPNEQFF
>18|.|TRBJ2-3|TRBV24-1|TRBD2
TGTGCCACCAGTGACCCCGGGACTAGCGGGGGGTTTGCAGATACGCAGTATTTT
CATSDPGTSGGFADTQYF
>13|.|TRBJ1-1|TRBV7-3|.
TGTGCCAGCAGCTTAACTAGCTACACTGAAGCTTTCTTT
CASSLTSYTEAFF
>14|.|TRBJ2-5|TRBV28|.
TGTGCCAGCTATACACCGGGGTTACAAGAGACCCAGTACTTC
CASYTPGLQETQYF
>17|.|TRBJ2-1|TRBV7-2|TRBD2
TGTGCCAGCAGCTTAGTCGGCCTAGCGGGGGGTAGCAATGAGCAGTTCTTC
CASSLVGLAGGSNEQFF
>14|.|TRBJ2-7|TRBV5-1|TRBD2
TGCGCCAGCAGCTCGACTAGCGGGGGGGACGAGCAGTACTTC
CASSSTSGGDEQYF
>15|.|TRBJ1-4|TRBV2|.
TGTGCCAGCAGAAGGAGGGTTGCAACTAATGAAAAACTGTTTTTT
CASRRRVATNEKLFF
>15|.|TRBJ2-5|TRBV7-3|TRBD1
TGTGCCAGCAGCTTAACGACAGGGGGTCTCGAGACCCAGTACTTC
CASSLTTGGLETQYF
>16|once|TRBJ1-5|TRBV6-2/TRBV6-3|.
TGTGCCAGCAGTTACGCCGGACAGTATAGCAATCAGCCCCAGCATTTT
CASSYAGQYSNQPQHF
>15|.|TRBJ2-3|TRBV6-5|TRBD2
TGTGCCAGCAGTCCCTTAGCGGGAGTGGGAGATACGCAGTATTTT
CASSPLAGVGDTQYF
>16|.|TRBJ2-1|TRBV19|TRBD2
TGTGCCAGTAGTATCACTCTAGCGGCTGGGGGAAGTGAGCAGTTCTTC
CASSITLAAGGSEQFF
>15|.|TRBJ2-1|TRBV6-2/TRBV6-3|.
TGTGCCAGCACCCCCCGACGACAGTTAGACAATGAGCAGTTCTTC
CASTPRRQLDNEQFF
>15|few|TRBJ2-2|TRBV6-5|.
TGTGCCAGCAGCGCGGACAGAGCGAACACCGGGGAGCTGTTTTTT
CASSADRANTGELFF
>14|.|TRBJ1-5|TRBV11-2|TRBD1
TGTGCCAGCAGCACACAGGGGCGCAATCAGCCCCAGCATTTT
CASSTQGRNQPQHF
>13|.|TRBJ1-1|TRBV11-2|.
TGTGCCAGCAGCGGCCAGGGTCTAACTGAAGCTTTCTTT
CASSGQGLTEAFF
>15|few|TRBJ2-7|TRBV5-5|.
TGTGCCAGCAGAAGCAGACAGGAGGTTAACTACGAGCAGTACTTC
CASRSRQEVNYEQYF
>15|.|TRBJ2-7|TRBV6-2/TRBV6-3|.
TGTGCCAGCAGTTACTCCAGTCGTTCAACCTACGAGCAGTACTTC
CASSYSSRSTYEQYF
>13|.|TRBJ2-3|TRBV10-3|.
TGTGCTTCTGGCGGGACCAGCACAGATACGCAGTATTTT
CASGGTSTDTQYF
>16|.|TRBJ2-7|TRBV4-1|.
TGCGCCAGCAGCCAAGGGTCCGGGACAACTTACTACGAGCAGTACTTC
CASSQGSGTTYYEQYF
>15|many|TRBJ2-1|TRBV7-9|TRBD1
TGTGCCAGCAGCCCTCGACAGGGGGTGGTCGATGAGCAGTTCTTC
CASSPRQGVVDEQFF
>17|.|TRBJ2-1|TRBV28|.
TGTGCCAGCAGAATCAACAAATGGGGGGGCTATTACAATGAGCAGTTCTTC
CASRINKWGGYYNEQFF
>14|.|TRBJ2-2|TRBV11-3|.
TGTGCCAGCAGTAGAGATGCGGGGTATGGGGAGCTGTTTTTT
CASSRDAGYGELFF
>16|.|TRBJ1-3|TRBV7-2|.
TGTGCCAGCAGCTTCTCCGGAGGATACTCTGGAAACACCATATATTTT
CASSFSGGYSGNTIYF
>15|.|TRBJ2-2|TRBV18|TRBD1
TGTGCCAGCTCCCTGGACAGGTTAAACACCGGGGAGCTGTTTTTT
CASSLDRLNTGELFF
>16|.|TRBJ1-5|TRBV6-4|TRBD1
TGTGCCAGCAGTGATGGGACAGGGAATCCGGGTCAGCCCCAGCATTTT
CASSDGTGNPGQPQHF
>16|once|TRBJ2-3|TRBV10-1|TRBD2
TGCGCCAGCAATACCGGACTAGCGGGAGGTGAAGATACGCAGTATTTT
CASNTGLAGGEDTQYF
>16|.|TRBJ2-7|TRBV14|TRBD1
TGTGCCAGCAGCCAAGATGCCGGGACAGCAGATTACGAGCAGTACTTC
CASSQDAGTADYEQYF
>13|.|TRBJ1-1|TRBV6-5|TRBD1
TGTGCCAGCAGTTCAGGGGGCCTCGCTGAAGCTTTCTTT
CASSSGGLAEAFF
>13|.|TRBJ1-2|TRBV5-6|TRBD1
TGTGCCAGCAGCTTGGGGACAGGGAAGGGCTACACCTTC
CASSLGTGKGYTF
>13|once|TRBJ1-1|TRBV9|.
TGTGCCAGCAGCTTGGGGGAGGGCACTGAAGCTTTCTTT
CASSLGEGTEAFF
>12|.|TRBJ1-4|TRBV4-3|.
TGCGCCAGCAGCCGGGGGGAGGAAAAACTGTTTTTT
CASSRGEEKLFF
>14|few|TRBJ2-7|TRBV11-2|TRBD2
TGTGCCAGCAGCTCTTCGGGGGGACCCTACGAGCAGTACTTC
CASSSSGGPYEQYF
>14|.|TRBJ2-7|TRBV13|.
TGTGCCAGCAGCACTGACGGGAGCTCCTACGAGCAGTACTTC
CASSTDGSSYEQYF
>14|.|TRBJ2-5|TRBV5-4|TRBD1
TGTGCCAGCAGCCTCGGACAGGACCAAGAGACCCAGTACTTC
CASSLGQDQETQYF
>16|.|TRBJ2-2|TRBV21-1|.
TGTGCCAGCAGCGCCGGGACAGGGGTAAACACCGGGGAGCTGTTTTTT
CASSAGTGVNTGELFF
>15|.|TRBJ2-1|TRBV14|TRBD2
TGTGCCAGCAGCCTCCTCGCGGGAGGTAGAAATGAGCAGTTCTTC
CASSLLAGGRNEQFF
>16|.|TRBJ1-4|TRBV7-2|.
TGTGCCAGCAGCCAGCAGGGGCAGGGAGTTGATGAAAAACTGTTTTTT
CASSQQGQGVDEKLFF
>15|.|TRBJ2-2|TRBV11-2|TRBD1
TGTGCCAGCAGCTTATCCACAGGGGGCACCGGGGAGCTGTTTTTT
CASSLSTGGTGELFF